The entry that follows covers one T cell receptor (beta chain) sequence. The CDR3 is made up of 15 amino acids. CDR1 and CDR2 from the germline V gene are SGHTA and FQGNSA. V lost 7 bases to trimming and J lost 3 bases; unmatched junction nucleotides: 11. The assay was immunoSEQ multiplex PCR, and TCRdb's table has in-frame clones only and misses some. The sample lists about 530,000 clones; less than 90% were seen once. A Seattle source enrolled patients during active infection and followed them longitudinally. The data derive from a study of blood T cell repertoires in COVID-19. Overall study context: Spain, Italy and the United States supplied samples that represented acute and convalescent COVID-19.

The TCR sequence derives from a woman aged 50 to 65 with COVID-19, enrolled during active disease. Sequenced input: peripheral blood. V and J are TRBV7-2 and TRBJ2-7; the match to TRBD1 covers 8 bases. The CDR3 DNA sequence: TGTGCCAGCAACCTGGACGGGACAGGCTTCTACGAGCAGTACTTC. Protein: CASNLDGTGFYEQYF.